These 22 T cell receptor beta chains were sequenced from one sample in a study of T cell repertoires in cytomegalovirus infection. MiXCR, run by TCRdb on the reads, gives a single entry per CDR3 protein. The sample lists approximately 770,000 distinct CDR3 sequences, about 27% occurring once. Which antigens these TCRs recognize remains unknown. Material: cultured CD8+ T cells from PBMCs, obtained from culture after CMV antigen stimulation. These receptors were taken from a human donor in good health (CMV status not recorded). Some clones in this sample may be carry-over from other donors' samples.

The rearrangement joins TRBV7-6 to TRBJ1-3; D is undetermined. This CDR3 is built from 13 residues. The V gene lost 5 bases and the J gene lost 1 base, with 6 bases spanning the gap. Germline V gives CDR1 SGHVS, CDR2 FNYEAQ. The CDR3 DNA reads as TGTGCCAGCAGCGCCCCATCTGGAAACACCATATATTTT. Translating it yields CASSAPSGNTIYF.

V is TRBV7-9 and J is TRBJ2-2; unclear D gene. The V end was cut by 7 bases, the J end by 5 bases, with 8 bases between. Germline loops: CDR1 SEHNR, CDR2 FQNEAQ (reference sequence). The CDR3 is 12 residues long. The CDR3 here is CASTKRTGELFF. The CDR3 DNA reads TGTGCCAGCACCAAGAGGACCGGGGAGCTGTTTTTT.

This clonotype appeared once. The rearrangement joins TRBV6-1 to TRBJ1-3; D is possibly TRBD1 (5 bases). V was cut by 10 bases and J by 9 bases, with 10 bases left in between. Germline V lookup: CDR1 MNHNS, CDR2 SASEGT. The CDR3 spans 10 residues. For the CDR3, the DNA is TGTGCCATCCAGGGTGGCACCATATATTTT. Translating it yields CAIQGGTIYF.

A few counts support this clonotype. The CDR3 DNA follows: TGTGCCAGCAGCGACCCGGTGGCAGTGGGGTTGGGAGCTTTCTTT. This codes for CASSDPVAVGLGAFF. The rearrangement joins TRBV7-9 to TRBJ1-1; no clear D gene. The germline CDR1 and CDR2 sequences are SEHNR and FQNEAQ (reference sequence). CDR3 length equals 15 residues. V was trimmed by 5 bases and J by 10 bases, leaving 23 bases between them. Looking up the rest from reference TRBV7-9 and TRBJ1-1 gives the full variable domain: DTGVSQNPRHKITKRGQNVTFRCDPISEHNRLYWYRQTLGQGPEFLTYFQNEAQLEKSRLLSDRFSAERPKGSFSTLEIQRTEQGDSAMYLCASSDPVAVGLGAFFGQGTRLTVV.

This clonotype was found a few times. The chain carries TRBV2 and TRBJ2-5, with unresolved D. CDR1 and CDR2 from the germline V gene are SNHLY and FYNNEI. This CDR3 region has 11 residues. Trimming shortened V by 8 bases and J by 4 bases, and 8 bases separated the two germline ends. CDR3 protein: CASPGGETQYF. The CDR3, as DNA: TGTGCCAGCCCTGGCGGAGAGACCCAGTACTTC.

This clonotype came up a few times. V usage is TRBV7-8 and J usage is TRBJ2-1; 7 bases match TRBD1. V trimming: 0 bases; J trimming: 6 bases; junction bases outside the gene matches: 2. The CDR3 totals 14 residues. CDR1 is SGHVS and CDR2 is FQNEAQ in the germline V gene. CDR3 bases: TGTGCCAGCAGCTTAGCGGGACAGTCCAATGAGCAGTTCTTC. It encodes CASSLAGQSNEQFF.

This clonotype turned up a few times. V usage is TRBV12-3 or TRBV12-4 and J usage is TRBJ2-2; 11 bases map to TRBD1. The CDR3 sequence is 17 residues long. The V and J ends lost 2 bases and 4 bases, in that order; junction bases with no gene match: 6. The CDR3 protein is CASSLLDRGLITGELFF. The CDR3 DNA follows: TGTGCCAGCAGTTTATTGGACAGGGGGCTTATCACCGGGGAGCTGTTTTTT.

In this sample, this clonotype turned up a few times. CDR3 sequence (DNA): TGTGCCATCATGGCCAGTGAAACTGAAGCTTTCTTT. Translated: CAIMASETEAFF. This chain uses TRBV10-3 with TRBJ1-1; D is uncertain. Trimming cost V 7 bases and J 5 bases, with 11 bases left between them. CDR3 size: 12 residues. Germline lookup yields CDR1 ENHRY and CDR2 SYGVKD.

This clonotype was observed many times. The rearrangement uses TRBV7-2 and TRBJ2-7, with D uncertain. CDR3 length: 15 amino acids. Germline V gives CDR1 SGHTA, CDR2 FQGNSA. Trimming removed 1 base from V and 2 bases from J, with 12 bases in between. The CDR3 is CASSLGRLKTYEQYF. For the CDR3, the DNA is TGTGCCAGCAGCTTAGGTCGACTGAAAACCTACGAGCAGTACTTC. The full variable domain, its missing parts supplied by reference TRBV7-2 and TRBJ2-7, is GAGVSQSPSNKVTEKGKDVELRCDPISGHTALYWYRQSLGQGLEFLIYFQGNSAPDKSGLPSDRFSAERTGGSVSTLTIQRTQQEDSAVYLCASSLGRLKTYEQYFGPGTRLTVT.

The gene calls are TRBV7-6 and TRBJ1-2; no definite D call. V was pared by 1 base and J by 5 bases, with 11 bases between. The CDR3 runs to 14 residues. Germline CDR1 and CDR2: SGHVS and FNYEAQ. DNA of the CDR3: TGTGCCAGCAGCTTAGGGACGTCAGGATATGGCTACACCTTC. Translated: CASSLGTSGYGYTF.

The rearrangement links TRBV6-2 or TRBV6-3 to TRBJ2-1; 7 bases align to TRBD2. V was clipped by 5 bases and J by 6 bases; unmatched bases: 7. Per the germline V gene, CDR1 is MNHEY and CDR2 is SVGEGT. The CDR3 loop spans 14 amino acids. CDR3 region: CASSGGGPPNEQFF. CDR3 coding DNA: TGTGCCAGCAGTGGGGGGGGACCCCCCAATGAGCAGTTCTTC.

The V and J genes are TRBV9 and TRBJ2-5, with D possibly matching TRBD1 (6 bases). Per germline, CDR1 SGDLS and CDR2 YYNGEE. The V gene lost 3 bases and the J gene lost 7 bases, with 16 bases spanning the gap. CDR3 length equals 14 residues. The DNA for the CDR3 is TGTGCCAGCAGCGCCCAGGGGTCGCCGGGGACCCAGTACTTC. Protein product: CASSAQGSPGTQYF. The whole variable domain, remainder taken from reference TRBV9 and TRBJ2-5, is DSGVTQTPKHLITATGQRVTLRCSPRSGDLSVYWYQQSLDQGLQFLIQYYNGEERAKGNILERFSAQQFPDLHSELNLSSLELGDSALYFCASSAQGSPGTQYFGPGTRLLVL.

This clonotype was seen at least ten times. This rearrangement joins TRBV7-2 to TRBJ2-1; possibly TRBD1 for D (5 bases). This CDR3 has 13 amino acids. The germline CDR1 and CDR2 sequences are SGHTA and FQGNSA. The V gene lost 4 bases and the J gene lost 9 bases, with 13 bases spanning the gap. CDR3 nucleotide sequence: TGTGCCAGCAGCTCCAGGGTAGTCGGTGAGCAGTTCTTC. Amino acids: CASSSRVVGEQFF.

CDR3 DNA: TGTGCCAGCACCAAGGACAGGGTAGGCGCCGGGGAGCTGTTTTTT. Amino acids: CASTKDRVGAGELFF. V usage is TRBV28 and J usage is TRBJ2-2; 8 bases agree with TRBD1. Trimming cost V 7 bases and J 6 bases; bases outside gene matches: 10. Germline CDR1 and CDR2: MDHEN and SYDVKM. The CDR3 contains 15 residues.

This clonotype has just a few counts. This chain links TRBV6-1 with TRBJ2-5; the match to TRBD1 covers 7 bases. This CDR3 spans 16 amino acids. Germline values: CDR1 MNHNS, CDR2 SASEGT. V was clipped by 8 bases and J by 5 bases; unmatched bases: 17. The CDR3 is CASVRDRTRVDETQYF. For the CDR3, the DNA is TGTGCCAGCGTCCGGGACAGAACCCGTGTGGATGAGACCCAGTACTTC.

The rearrangement joins TRBV20-1 to TRBJ2-3; weak D call: TRBD2 (5 bases). The CDR3 has 16 residues. CDR1 is DFQATT, CDR2 SNEGSKA, per germline (reference sequence). The V end lost 1 base, the J end lost 0 bases, and 14 bases lay between the germline ends. CDR3 sequence (DNA): TGCAGTGCTAGAGTGGGCGACCCGGGAAGCACAGATACGCAGTATTTT. It translates to CSARVGDPGSTDTQYF.

The sample holds many counts of this clonotype. This chain uses TRBV7-8 with TRBJ2-3; 9 bases are shared with TRBD1. This CDR3 comprises 16 residues. With V trimmed by 8 bases and J by 4 bases, 13 bases remained unmatched. The germline V gene has CDR1 SGHVS and CDR2 FQNEAQ. This CDR3 is CASGRARDRAADTQYF. The CDR3 nucleotides read TGTGCCAGCGGACGAGCCCGGGACAGGGCGGCAGATACGCAGTATTTT.

V is TRBV10-2 and J is TRBJ2-2; 8 bases line up with TRBD2. CDR1 and CDR2 (germline): WSHSY, SAAADI. V trimming: 6 bases; J trimming: 3 bases; junction bases outside the gene matches: 6. The CDR3 is made up of 15 amino acids. CDR3 nucleotide sequence: TGCGCCAGCAGGGATAGCGGGATTGACACCGGGGAGCTGTTTTTT. Amino acid sequence: CASRDSGIDTGELFF.

This chain connects TRBV7-2 to TRBJ2-2; 8 bases align to TRBD2. This CDR3 is built from 18 residues. CDR1 and CDR2 from the germline V gene are SGHTA and FQGNSA. J was trimmed by 9 bases and V by 1 base; bases with no gene match: 16. The CDR3 DNA reads as TGTGCCAGCAGCTTAGGGCTAGCGGGCTACCCCAAGACCAGGGAGCTGTTTTTT. Its translation: CASSLGLAGYPKTRELFF.

This clonotype has more than one count but fewer than ten. V is TRBV19 and J is TRBJ2-7; TRBD1 agrees at 10 bases. Germline loops: CDR1 LNHDA, CDR2 SQIVND (reference sequence). The CDR3 consists of 15 residues. With 3 bases clipped from V and 2 bases from J, the junction kept 4 bases outside the gene matches. The DNA for the CDR3 is TGTGCCAGTAGTATCCGGGACAGGGGCGCCTACGAGCAGTACTTC. Amino acid sequence: CASSIRDRGAYEQYF.

With regard to this clonotype: This may be a read error, as it is one base from a much larger clone. The chain uses TRBV6-5 and TRBJ1-1; perhaps TRBD1 as D (5 bases). The CDR3 is 13 residues long. Germline V gene data show CDR1 as MNHEY and CDR2 as SVGAGI. The chain's CDR3 is CAGSYGQGTEAFF. The CDR3 DNA reads TGTGCCGGCAGTTACGGGCAGGGCACTGAAGCTTTCTTT.

The chain recombines TRBV5-1 with TRBJ2-1; TRBD1 agrees at 7 bases. This CDR3 contains 13 residues. CDR1 SGHRS and CDR2 YFSETQ come from the germline V gene. The ends lost 4 bases at V and 5 bases at J; junction bases unmatched: 3. CDR3 DNA: TGCGCCAGCAGCGGGGACAGCAACAATGAGCAGTTCTTC. Its protein product is CASSGDSNNEQFF.